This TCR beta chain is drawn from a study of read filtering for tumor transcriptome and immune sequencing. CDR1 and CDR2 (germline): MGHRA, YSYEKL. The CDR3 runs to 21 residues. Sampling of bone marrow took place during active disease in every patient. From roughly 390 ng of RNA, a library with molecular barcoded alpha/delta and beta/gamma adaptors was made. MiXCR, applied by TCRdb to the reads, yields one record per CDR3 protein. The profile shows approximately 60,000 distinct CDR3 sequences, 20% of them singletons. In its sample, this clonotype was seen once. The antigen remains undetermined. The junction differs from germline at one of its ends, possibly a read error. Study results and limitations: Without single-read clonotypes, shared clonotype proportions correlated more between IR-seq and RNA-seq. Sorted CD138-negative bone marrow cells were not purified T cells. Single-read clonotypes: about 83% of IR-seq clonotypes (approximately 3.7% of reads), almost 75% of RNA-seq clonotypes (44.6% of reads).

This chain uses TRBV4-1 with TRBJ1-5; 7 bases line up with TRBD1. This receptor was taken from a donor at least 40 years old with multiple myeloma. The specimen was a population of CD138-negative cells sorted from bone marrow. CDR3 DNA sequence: TGCGCCAGCAGCCAAGATCGAACAGGGGCCCGCGGATATCCTAGCAATCAGCACCAGCATTTT. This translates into CASSQDRTGARGYPSNQHQHF.